This T cell receptor beta chain stems from a study of blood T cells in healthy people across ages. Next came a second PCR, run for about 6 to 12 cycles, which used a sample-barcoded 5' primer along with a J-beta primer mix. TCRdb re-derived calls from the 5' RACE reads in MiXCR, one entry per CDR3 protein. The data contain 800,000 to 950,000 distinct CDR3 sequences, almost 30% of them singletons. J lost 2 bases, V lost 5 bases, and 9 bases had no gene match. There are 16 residues in the CDR3. The germline V gene encodes CDR1 MDHEN and CDR2 SYDVKM. This clonotype was picked up a small number of times. Another study also made use of these data, one on T cells of mothers and their children.

The TCR originated in a woman in her thirties or forties in good health. This chain links TRBV28 with TRBJ1-2, with 9 bases lining up with TRBD1. The specimen sequenced was blood. This CDR3 reads CASSPRRQGGNYGYTF. The CDR3 bases are TGTGCCAGCAGTCCCAGAAGACAGGGGGGAAACTATGGCTACACCTTC.